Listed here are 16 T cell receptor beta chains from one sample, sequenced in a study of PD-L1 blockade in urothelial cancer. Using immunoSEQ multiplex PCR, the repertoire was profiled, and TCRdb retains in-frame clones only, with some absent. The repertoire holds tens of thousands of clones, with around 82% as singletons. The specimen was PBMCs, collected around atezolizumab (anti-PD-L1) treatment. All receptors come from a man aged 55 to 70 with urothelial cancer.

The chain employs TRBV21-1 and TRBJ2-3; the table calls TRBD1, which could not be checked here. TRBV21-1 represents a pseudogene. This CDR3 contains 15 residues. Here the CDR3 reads CASSKGAASTDTQYF. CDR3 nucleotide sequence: TGTGCCAGCAGCAAAGGGGCAGCTAGCACAGATACGCAGTATTTT.

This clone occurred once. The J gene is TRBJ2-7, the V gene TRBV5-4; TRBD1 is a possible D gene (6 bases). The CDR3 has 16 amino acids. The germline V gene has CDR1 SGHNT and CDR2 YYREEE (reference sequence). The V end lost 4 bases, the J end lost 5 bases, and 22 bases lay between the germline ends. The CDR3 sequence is CASSGGRAGDRNEQYF. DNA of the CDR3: TGTGCCAGCAGCGGGGGTCGGGCAGGGGATAGGAACGAGCAGTACTTC.

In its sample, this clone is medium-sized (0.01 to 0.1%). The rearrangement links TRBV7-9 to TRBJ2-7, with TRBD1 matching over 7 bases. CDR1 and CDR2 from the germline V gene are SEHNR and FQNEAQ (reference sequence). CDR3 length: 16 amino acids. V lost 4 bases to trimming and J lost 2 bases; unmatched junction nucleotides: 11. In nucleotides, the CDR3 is TGTGCCAGCAGCTCCTTTTCCGGGACAGCCCCCTACGAGCAGTACTTC. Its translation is CASSSFSGTAPYEQYF.

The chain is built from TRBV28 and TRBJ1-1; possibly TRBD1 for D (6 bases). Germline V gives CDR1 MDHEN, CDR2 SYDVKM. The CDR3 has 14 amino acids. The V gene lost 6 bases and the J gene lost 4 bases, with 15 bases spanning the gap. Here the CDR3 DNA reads TGTGCCAGCAGCCTTCAGGGGCGGGTCACTGAAGCTTTCTTT. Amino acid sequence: CASSLQGRVTEAFF.

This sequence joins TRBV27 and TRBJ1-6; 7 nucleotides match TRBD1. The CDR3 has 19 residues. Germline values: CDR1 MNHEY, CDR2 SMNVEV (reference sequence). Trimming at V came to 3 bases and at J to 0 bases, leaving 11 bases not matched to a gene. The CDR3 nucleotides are TGTGCCAGCAGTTTCAGAAGGGACAGTTCATACTCCTATAATTCACCCCTCCACTTT. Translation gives CASSFRRDSSYSYNSPLHF.

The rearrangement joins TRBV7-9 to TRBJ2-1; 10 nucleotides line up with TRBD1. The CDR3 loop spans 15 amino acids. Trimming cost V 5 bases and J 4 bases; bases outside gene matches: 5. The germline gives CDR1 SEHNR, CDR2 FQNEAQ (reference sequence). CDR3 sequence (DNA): TGTGCCAGCAGCGAGGGACAGGGGTTATACAATGAGCAGTTCTTC. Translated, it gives CASSEGQGLYNEQFF.

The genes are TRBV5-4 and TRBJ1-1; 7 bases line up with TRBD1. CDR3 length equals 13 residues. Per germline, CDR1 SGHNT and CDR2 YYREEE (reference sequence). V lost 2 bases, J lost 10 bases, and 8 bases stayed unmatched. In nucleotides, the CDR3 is TGTGCCAGCAGCTTCGACAGGGATGGTGGAGCTTTCTTT. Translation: CASSFDRDGGAFF. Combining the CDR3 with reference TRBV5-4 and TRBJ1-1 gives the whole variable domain ETGVTQSPTHLIKTRGQQVTLRCSSQSGHNTVSWYQQALGQGPQFIFQYYREEENGRGNFPPRFSGLQFPNYSSELNVNALELDDSALYLCASSFDRDGGAFFGQGTRLTVV.

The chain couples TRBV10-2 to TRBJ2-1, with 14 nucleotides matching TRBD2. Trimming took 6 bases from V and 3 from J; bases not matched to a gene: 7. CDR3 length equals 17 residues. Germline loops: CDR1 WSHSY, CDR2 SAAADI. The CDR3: CASRTSGRGLGYNEQFF. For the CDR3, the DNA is TGCGCCAGCAGGACTAGCGGGAGGGGGTTGGGCTACAATGAGCAGTTCTTC.

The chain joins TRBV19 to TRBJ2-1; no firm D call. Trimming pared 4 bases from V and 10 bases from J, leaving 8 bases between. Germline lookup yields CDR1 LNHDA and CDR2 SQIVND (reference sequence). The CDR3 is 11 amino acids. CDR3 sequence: CASSSGREQFF. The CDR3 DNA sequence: TGTGCCAGTAGTAGTGGGCGCGAGCAGTTCTTC.

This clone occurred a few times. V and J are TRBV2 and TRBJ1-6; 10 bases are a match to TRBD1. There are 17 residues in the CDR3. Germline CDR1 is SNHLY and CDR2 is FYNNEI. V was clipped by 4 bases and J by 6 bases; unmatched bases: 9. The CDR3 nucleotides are TGTGCCAGCAGTGCTCAGGACAGGGGGATCAGTAATTCACCCCTCCACTTT. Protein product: CASSAQDRGISNSPLHF.

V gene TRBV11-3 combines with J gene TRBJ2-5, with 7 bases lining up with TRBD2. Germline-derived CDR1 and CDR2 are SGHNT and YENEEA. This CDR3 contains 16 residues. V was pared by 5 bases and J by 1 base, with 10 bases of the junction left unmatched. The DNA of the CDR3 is TGTGCCAGCAGCCCTGGGAGCGGGGCTACCCAAGAGACCCAGTACTTC. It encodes CASSPGSGATQETQYF. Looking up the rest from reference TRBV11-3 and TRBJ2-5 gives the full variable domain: EAGVVQSPRYKIIEKKQPVAFWCNPISGHNTLYWYLQNLGQGPELLIRYENEEAVDDSQLPKDRFSAERLKGVDSTLKIQPAELGDSAVYLCASSPGSGATQETQYFGPGTRLLVL.

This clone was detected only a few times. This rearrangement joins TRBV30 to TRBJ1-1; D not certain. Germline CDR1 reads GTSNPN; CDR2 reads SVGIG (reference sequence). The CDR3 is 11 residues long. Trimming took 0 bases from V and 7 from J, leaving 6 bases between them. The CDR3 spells CAWSVQFEAFF. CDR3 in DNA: TGTGCCTGGAGTGTCCAGTTTGAAGCTTTCTTT. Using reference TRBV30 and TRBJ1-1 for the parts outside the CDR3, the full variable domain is SQTIHQWPATLVQPVGSPLSLECTVEGTSNPNLYWYRQAAGRGLQLLFYSVGIGQISSEVPQNLSASRPQDRQFILSSKKLLLSDSGFYLCAWSVQFEAFFGQGTRLTVV.

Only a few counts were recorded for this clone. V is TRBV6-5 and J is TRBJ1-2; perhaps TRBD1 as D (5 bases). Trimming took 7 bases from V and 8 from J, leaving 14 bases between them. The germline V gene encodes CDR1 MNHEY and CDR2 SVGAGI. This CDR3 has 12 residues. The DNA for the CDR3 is TGTGCCAGCACGGGGGGAACAGGAGGCTACACCTTC. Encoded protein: CASTGGTGGYTF.

For the CDR3, the DNA is TGTGCCAGCAGCGTAGACCCCCGGACAGCCTTCGCCAATGAGCAGTTCTTC. Its protein is CASSVDPRTAFANEQFF. The rearrangement uses TRBV9 and TRBJ2-1; tentative D call: TRBD1 (6 bases). CDR1 and CDR2 from the germline V gene are SGDLS and YYNGEE. The V gene lost 0 bases and the J gene lost 6 bases, with 19 bases spanning the gap. This CDR3 region has 17 residues.

The CDR3 protein is CASSSSSGPGFNEQFF. For the CDR3, the DNA is TGTGCCAGCAGCTCCTCAAGCGGGCCTGGGTTCAATGAGCAGTTCTTC. The chain uses TRBV11-2 and TRBJ2-1; weak D call: TRBD2 (6 bases). Trimming removed 4 bases at V and 6 bases at J, with 19 bases between. This CDR3 comprises 16 residues. Germline CDR1 and CDR2: SGHAT and FQNNGV.

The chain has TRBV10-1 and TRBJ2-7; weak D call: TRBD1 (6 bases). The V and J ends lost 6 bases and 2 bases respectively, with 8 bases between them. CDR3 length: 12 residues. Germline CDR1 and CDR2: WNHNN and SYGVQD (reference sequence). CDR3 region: CASSGDTYEQYF. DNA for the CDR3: TGCGCCAGCAGCGGGGACACCTACGAGCAGTACTTC.